This T cell receptor beta chain originates from a study of T cells after yellow fever vaccination (dated by TCRdb to about 2019). With regard to the full study: The SMART-Seq v4 Ultra Low Input RNA kit was used to prepare libraries from fractions with low cell numbers. To follow T-cell clones before and after both primary and booster YFV17D yellow fever vaccination, bulk TCR alpha and beta repertoires underwent longitudinal sequencing. Two healthy male donors made up the cohort, one aged 18 to 30 years and the other aged 30 to 40 years. Bulk PBMC replicates and cell subsets were isolated from blood drawn at multiple timepoints before and after both primary and secondary immunization. What the study reported, not specific to this receptor: A small share of clonotypes was detected in both CD4 and CD8 compartments, with the overlap likely arising from convergent recombination. The secondary T-cell response was found to be weaker but faster than the primary response, with a peak reached on day 5 rather than on day 15. Most clones expanded after primary vaccination (almost 97% of CD4 and about 85% of CD8) were re-detected after the booster, suggesting that broad memory maintenance occurred. Computational filtering was required because FACS-sorted repertoires could contain abundant contaminating clonotypes from the bulk population. Because the study included only a couple of donors, the extent to which the findings can be generalized is limited.

TCRdb records Illumina NovaSeq 6000 as the sequencer. TCR cDNA was made using 5'RACE template switching, a step that added a universal primer site and unique molecular identifiers. cDNA synthesis was primed from both the TCR alpha and TCR beta constant segments. Library amplification involved two PCR steps, and the second step added sample barcodes and sequencing adapters. Sequencing of libraries was done on Illumina HiSeq 2500 (2x100 bp) or NovaSeq (2x150 bp). The study's own analysis went as follows. Reads were demultiplexed and collapsed into UMI consensus sequences with MIGEC, and V(D)J alignment was performed with MiXCR. Vaccine-responding clonotypes were defined with edgeR using replicate PBMC samples, requiring FDR below 0.01 and a log2 fold change above 5 up to day 15. Bulk clonotypes were assigned CD4 or CD8 identity according to which sequenced CD4 or CD8 repertoire held them at higher abundance. Through fastp at Q25 and MiXCR, TCRdb rebuilt clones from the public reads, retaining in-frame beta chains. Each CDR3 protein gets just one entry, which takes the most common genes and DNA from the rows behind it. Here the V and J calls rest on TCRdb's processing, not on the authors' analysis. For this sample the table gives approximately 240,000 distinct CDR3 sequences, of which about 3.9% were detected only once. Clones ranked in the top ten supply approximately 18% of the sample.

This specimen's treatment or condition label, per the study, means: live attenuated yellow fever vaccine strain. At each blood-draw timepoint, two biological replicates of bulk PBMCs were collected. A standard Ficoll-Paque protocol was used to isolate PBMCs from peripheral blood. RNA was extracted with TriZol from bulk PBMCs, CD4 and CD8 fractions, and dextramer-positive and dextramer-negative fractions. According to the germline V gene, CDR1 reads SGHRS and CDR2 reads YFSETQ. The junction shows trimming of 0 bases on V and 2 bases on J, and the gene matches do not reach 6 bases of it. The cysteine opens and the phenylalanine closes a CDR3 of 16 amino acids. The only DNA kept is the CDR3, 48 bases in frame from the first base. The table lists this clonotype with many counts. No antigen is known for it. The sample holds no much larger clone one base away, and base qualities are not on file.

Sample: PBMCs, taken 15 days after the yellow fever booster vaccination. Recombination linked TRBV5-1 to TRBJ1-2; 8 bases in the middle match TRBD1. This receptor was identified in a man aged 18-30 years who received the YFV17D yellow fever vaccine. Here is the DNA: TGCGCCAGCAGCTTGGTTTCAGGGGGCGGAAACTATGGCTACACCTTC. Its translation is CASSLVSGGGNYGYTF.